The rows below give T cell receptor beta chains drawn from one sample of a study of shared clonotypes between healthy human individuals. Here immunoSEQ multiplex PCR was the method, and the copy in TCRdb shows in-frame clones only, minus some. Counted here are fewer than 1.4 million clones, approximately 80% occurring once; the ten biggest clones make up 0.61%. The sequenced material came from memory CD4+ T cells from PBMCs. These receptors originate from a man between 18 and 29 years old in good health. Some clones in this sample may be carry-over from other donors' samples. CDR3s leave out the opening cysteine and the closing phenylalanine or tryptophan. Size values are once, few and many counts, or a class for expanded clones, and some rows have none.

AISRDVPGPQH	TRBV10-3	NA	TRBJ1-5
ASSLGTSSTEAF	TRBV7-2	NA	TRBJ1-1
ASSLMGQGARTEAF	TRBV7-3	NA	TRBJ1-1
ASSEGRGRQETQY	TRBV25-1	NA	TRBJ2-5
ASSPERVFSGNTIY	TRBV7-9	NA	TRBJ1-3
ASSLLAGVPGELF	TRBV6-5	few	TRBJ2-2
ASSRGTSGRRYGYEQY	TRBV7-2	NA	TRBJ2-7
ASSRWGSSTDTQY	TRBV11-3	NA	TRBJ2-3
ASTSIHSNQPQH	TRBV28	NA	TRBJ1-5
ASRRLAESTDTQY	TRBV6-1	NA	TRBJ2-3
ASSYPLPPEQY	TRBV6-5	NA	TRBJ2-7
ASSTPLRGSSYNEQF	TRBV21-1	NA	TRBJ2-1
ASSVEGHPNEKLL	TRBV9	NA	TRBJ1-4
ASSSMRQGENGYT	TRBV5-5	NA	TRBJ1-2
ASSREMDRNTEAF	TRBV18	NA	TRBJ1-1
ASSEQVDEKLF	TRBV6-1	NA	TRBJ1-4
ASSAPGTGEAGYT	TRBV28	many	TRBJ1-2
AWALGPLSSYNEQF	TRBV30	NA	TRBJ2-1
ASSVPGQGTGWEQY	TRBV28	NA	TRBJ2-7
ASRRTVATNEKLF	TRBV2	NA	TRBJ1-4
ASSLSRHGEQY	TRBV27	NA	TRBJ2-7
ASSDGVWKTQY	TRBV2	NA	TRBJ2-5
ASSLVATQANNEQF	TRBV5-6	many	TRBJ2-1
ASSFWQGAGDTQY	TRBV7-2	NA	TRBJ2-3
ASSLGQGHTEAF	TRBV5-1	NA	TRBJ1-1
ASSLGSGRDTGTQY	TRBV7-2	NA	TRBJ2-3
ASSIDPGGPRHEQY	TRBV19	NA	NA
ASSLAGVTDTQY	TRBV7-9	NA	TRBJ2-3
ASSSPGRVGGYT	TRBV28	NA	TRBJ1-2
ASSRLAGGGEQF	TRBV7-3	NA	TRBJ2-1
ASSLGGSAYNEQF	TRBV11-3	NA	TRBJ2-1
ASSQRTGKYEQY	TRBV4-3	medium-sized	TRBJ2-7
ASSLGGALGETQY	TRBV5-4	once	TRBJ2-5
ASSQDPGQGDTIY	TRBV4-1	NA	TRBJ1-3
ASSILVGNYGYT	TRBV19	few	TRBJ1-2
ASSSSGKHSYEQY	TRBV28	NA	TRBJ2-7
ASSLGSGITIY	TRBV11-2	NA	TRBJ1-3
AWTVGGGETQY	TRBV30	NA	TRBJ2-5
ASSVEGPIGRTEAF	TRBV6-4	NA	TRBJ1-1
ASSEDGASGNTIY	TRBV9	few	TRBJ1-3
ASSLTGREEQF	TRBV5-8	NA	TRBJ2-1
ASSSGLAGTNEQF	TRBV7-3	NA	TRBJ2-1
ASSLTEKLF	TRBV7-8	NA	TRBJ1-4
ASSIDHLNNEKLF	TRBV19	NA	TRBJ1-4
ATGQGKEQY	TRBV10-3	NA	TRBJ2-7
ASSVEVTGGRYEQF	TRBV9	few	TRBJ2-1
ASSFFSLVDPRNKDTQY	TRBV28	NA	TRBJ2-3
ASSLGQGSTYGYT	TRBV7-2	NA	TRBJ1-2
ASSFGRGRHSTNEKLF	TRBV28	NA	TRBJ1-4
SVGQDTGKNIQY	TRBV29-1	many	TRBJ2-4
ASSSGVSDTQY	TRBV6-1	NA	TRBJ2-3
ASSRSGQGSYEQY	TRBV28	NA	TRBJ2-7
ASSFGLKSSYEQY	TRBV7-9	few	TRBJ2-7
ASSPPTGTYGYT	TRBV18	NA	TRBJ1-2
ASSPPVGGTGYNEQF	TRBV18	few	TRBJ2-1
ASSAGQEYNEQF	TRBV5-1	many	TRBJ2-1
ASRRTGNYGYT	TRBV2	NA	TRBJ1-2
ASSVQGGGFNEQF	TRBV9	once	TRBJ2-1
ASSVSGGFGNEKLF	TRBV19	NA	TRBJ1-4